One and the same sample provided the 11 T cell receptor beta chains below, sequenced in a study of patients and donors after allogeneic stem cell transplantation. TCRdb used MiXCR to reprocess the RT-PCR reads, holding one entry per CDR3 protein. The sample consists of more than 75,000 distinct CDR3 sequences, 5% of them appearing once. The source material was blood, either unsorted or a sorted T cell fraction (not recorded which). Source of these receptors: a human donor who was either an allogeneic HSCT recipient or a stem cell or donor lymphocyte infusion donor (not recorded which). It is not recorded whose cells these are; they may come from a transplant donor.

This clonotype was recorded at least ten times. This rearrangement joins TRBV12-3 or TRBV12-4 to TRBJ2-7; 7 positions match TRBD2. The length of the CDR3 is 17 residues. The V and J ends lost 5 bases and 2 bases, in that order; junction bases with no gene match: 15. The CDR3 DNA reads TGTGCCAGCAGTCGAAACTTAGGTCTAGCGGCTCCCTACGAGCAGTACTTC. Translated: CASSRNLGLAAPYEQYF.

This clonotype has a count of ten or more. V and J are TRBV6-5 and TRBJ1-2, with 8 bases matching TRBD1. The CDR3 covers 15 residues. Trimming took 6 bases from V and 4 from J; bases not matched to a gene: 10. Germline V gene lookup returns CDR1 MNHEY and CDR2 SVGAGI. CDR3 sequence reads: CASRYPGQGGYGYTF. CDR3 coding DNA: TGTGCCAGCAGATACCCAGGACAGGGAGGCTATGGCTACACCTTC.

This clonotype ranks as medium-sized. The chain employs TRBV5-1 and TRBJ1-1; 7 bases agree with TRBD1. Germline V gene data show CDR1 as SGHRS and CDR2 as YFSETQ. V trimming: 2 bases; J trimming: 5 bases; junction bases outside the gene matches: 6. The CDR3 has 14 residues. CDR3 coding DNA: TGCGCCAGCAGCTTTACAGGGGAAGCGACTGAAGCTTTCTTT. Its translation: CASSFTGEATEAFF.

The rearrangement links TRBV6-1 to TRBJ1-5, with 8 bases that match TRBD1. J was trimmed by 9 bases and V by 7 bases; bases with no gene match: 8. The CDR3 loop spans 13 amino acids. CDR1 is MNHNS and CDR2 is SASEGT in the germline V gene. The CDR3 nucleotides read TGTGCCAGCAATCGACAGGGGCAGGGGCCCCAGCATTTT. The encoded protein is CASNRQGQGPQHF.

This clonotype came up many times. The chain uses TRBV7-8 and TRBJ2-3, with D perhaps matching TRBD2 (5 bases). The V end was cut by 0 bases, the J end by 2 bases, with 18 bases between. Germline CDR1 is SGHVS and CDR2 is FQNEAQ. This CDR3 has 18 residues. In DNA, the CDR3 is TGTGCCAGCAGCTTAGCGGAGCCCTTACTAGTCCACACAGATACGCAGTATTTT. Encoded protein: CASSLAEPLLVHTDTQYF.

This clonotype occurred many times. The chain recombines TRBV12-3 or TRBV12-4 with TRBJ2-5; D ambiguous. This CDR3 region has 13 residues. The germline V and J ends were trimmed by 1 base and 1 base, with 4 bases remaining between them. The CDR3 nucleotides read TGTGCCAGCAGTTTAGGACGCCAAGAGACCCAGTACTTC. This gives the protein CASSLGRQETQYF.

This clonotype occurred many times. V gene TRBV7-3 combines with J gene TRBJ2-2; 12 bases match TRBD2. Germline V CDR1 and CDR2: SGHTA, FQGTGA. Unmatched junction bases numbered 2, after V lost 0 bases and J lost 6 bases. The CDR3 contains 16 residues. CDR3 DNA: TGTGCCAGCAGCTTAACCCCTAGCGGGAGGGCCGGGGAGCTGTTTTTT. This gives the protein CASSLTPSGRAGELFF.

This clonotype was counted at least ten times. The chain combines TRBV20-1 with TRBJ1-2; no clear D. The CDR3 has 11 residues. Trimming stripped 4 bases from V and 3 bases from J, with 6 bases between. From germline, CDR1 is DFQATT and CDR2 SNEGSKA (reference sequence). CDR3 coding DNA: TGCAGTGCTAACACCGACTATGGCTACACCTTC. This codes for CSANTDYGYTF.

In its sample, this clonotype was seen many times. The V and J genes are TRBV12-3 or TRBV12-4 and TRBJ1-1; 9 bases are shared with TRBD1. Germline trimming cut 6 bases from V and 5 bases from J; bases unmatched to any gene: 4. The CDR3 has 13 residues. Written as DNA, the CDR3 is TGTGCCAGCAGCCGACAGGGGGGAACTGAAGCTTTCTTT. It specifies CASSRQGGTEAFF.

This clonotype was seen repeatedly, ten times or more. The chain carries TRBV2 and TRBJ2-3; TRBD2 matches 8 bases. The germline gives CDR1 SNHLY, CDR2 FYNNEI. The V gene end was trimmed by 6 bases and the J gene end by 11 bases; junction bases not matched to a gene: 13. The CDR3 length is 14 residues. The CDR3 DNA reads TGTGCCAGCAGCGGGGGGGCTGGGGTCAGTGGGCAGTATTTT. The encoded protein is CASSGGAGVSGQYF. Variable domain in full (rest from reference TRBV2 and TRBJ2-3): EPEVTQTPSHQVTQMGQEVILRCVPISNHLYFYWYRQILGQKVEFLVSFYNNEISEKSEIFDDQFSVERPDGSNFTLKIRSTKLEDSAMYFCASSGGAGVSGQYFGPGTRLTVL.

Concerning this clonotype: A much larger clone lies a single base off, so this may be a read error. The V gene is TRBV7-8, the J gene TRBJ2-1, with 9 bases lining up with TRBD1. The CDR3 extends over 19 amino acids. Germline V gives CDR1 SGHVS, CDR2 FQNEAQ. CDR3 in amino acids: CASSLGDRVRLPTYDEQLF. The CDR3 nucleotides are TGTGCCAGCAGCTTAGGGGACAGGGTACGTCTCCCGACCTACGATGAGCAGTTATTC.